Given below is one TCR beta chain in context. Original processing methods: The authors estimated nucleated cell counts from reference gene primer amplification. Sequencing used immunoSEQ multiplex PCR; TCRdb keeps in-frame clones, though not all of them. V, J and clone size reflect that table, while D and trimming were determined from the DNA. The sample includes roughly 180,000 clones, less than 90% of them seen just once. This sample is drawn from a study of blood T cell repertoires in COVID-19. V lost 5 bases to trimming and J lost 4 bases, with 27 bases between them. There are 18 residues in the CDR3. Germline V CDR1 and CDR2: LGHNA, YSLEER.

V gene TRBV4-3 combines with J gene TRBJ2-7; D perhaps matches TRBD2 (7 bases). This receptor was obtained from a man in his sixties or seventies with active or convalescent COVID-19. The specimen sequenced was peripheral blood. CDR3 bases: TGCGCCAGCAGCTACAGGGCGGGAGTGGACGTGGGTGGATACGAGCAGTACTTC. It codes for CASSYRAGVDVGGYEQYF.